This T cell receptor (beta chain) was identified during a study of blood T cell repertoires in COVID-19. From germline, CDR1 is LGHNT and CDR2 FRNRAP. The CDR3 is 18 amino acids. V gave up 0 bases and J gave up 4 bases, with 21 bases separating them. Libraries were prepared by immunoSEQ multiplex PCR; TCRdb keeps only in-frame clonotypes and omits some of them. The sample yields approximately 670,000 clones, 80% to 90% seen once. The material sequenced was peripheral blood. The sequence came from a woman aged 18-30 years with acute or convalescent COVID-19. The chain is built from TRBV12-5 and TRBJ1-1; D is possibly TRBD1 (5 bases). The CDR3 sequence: CASGLVPLLLAGGTEAFF. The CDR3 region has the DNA TGTGCTAGTGGTTTGGTACCCCTCCTCTTGGCGGGGGGCACTGAAGCTTTCTTT.